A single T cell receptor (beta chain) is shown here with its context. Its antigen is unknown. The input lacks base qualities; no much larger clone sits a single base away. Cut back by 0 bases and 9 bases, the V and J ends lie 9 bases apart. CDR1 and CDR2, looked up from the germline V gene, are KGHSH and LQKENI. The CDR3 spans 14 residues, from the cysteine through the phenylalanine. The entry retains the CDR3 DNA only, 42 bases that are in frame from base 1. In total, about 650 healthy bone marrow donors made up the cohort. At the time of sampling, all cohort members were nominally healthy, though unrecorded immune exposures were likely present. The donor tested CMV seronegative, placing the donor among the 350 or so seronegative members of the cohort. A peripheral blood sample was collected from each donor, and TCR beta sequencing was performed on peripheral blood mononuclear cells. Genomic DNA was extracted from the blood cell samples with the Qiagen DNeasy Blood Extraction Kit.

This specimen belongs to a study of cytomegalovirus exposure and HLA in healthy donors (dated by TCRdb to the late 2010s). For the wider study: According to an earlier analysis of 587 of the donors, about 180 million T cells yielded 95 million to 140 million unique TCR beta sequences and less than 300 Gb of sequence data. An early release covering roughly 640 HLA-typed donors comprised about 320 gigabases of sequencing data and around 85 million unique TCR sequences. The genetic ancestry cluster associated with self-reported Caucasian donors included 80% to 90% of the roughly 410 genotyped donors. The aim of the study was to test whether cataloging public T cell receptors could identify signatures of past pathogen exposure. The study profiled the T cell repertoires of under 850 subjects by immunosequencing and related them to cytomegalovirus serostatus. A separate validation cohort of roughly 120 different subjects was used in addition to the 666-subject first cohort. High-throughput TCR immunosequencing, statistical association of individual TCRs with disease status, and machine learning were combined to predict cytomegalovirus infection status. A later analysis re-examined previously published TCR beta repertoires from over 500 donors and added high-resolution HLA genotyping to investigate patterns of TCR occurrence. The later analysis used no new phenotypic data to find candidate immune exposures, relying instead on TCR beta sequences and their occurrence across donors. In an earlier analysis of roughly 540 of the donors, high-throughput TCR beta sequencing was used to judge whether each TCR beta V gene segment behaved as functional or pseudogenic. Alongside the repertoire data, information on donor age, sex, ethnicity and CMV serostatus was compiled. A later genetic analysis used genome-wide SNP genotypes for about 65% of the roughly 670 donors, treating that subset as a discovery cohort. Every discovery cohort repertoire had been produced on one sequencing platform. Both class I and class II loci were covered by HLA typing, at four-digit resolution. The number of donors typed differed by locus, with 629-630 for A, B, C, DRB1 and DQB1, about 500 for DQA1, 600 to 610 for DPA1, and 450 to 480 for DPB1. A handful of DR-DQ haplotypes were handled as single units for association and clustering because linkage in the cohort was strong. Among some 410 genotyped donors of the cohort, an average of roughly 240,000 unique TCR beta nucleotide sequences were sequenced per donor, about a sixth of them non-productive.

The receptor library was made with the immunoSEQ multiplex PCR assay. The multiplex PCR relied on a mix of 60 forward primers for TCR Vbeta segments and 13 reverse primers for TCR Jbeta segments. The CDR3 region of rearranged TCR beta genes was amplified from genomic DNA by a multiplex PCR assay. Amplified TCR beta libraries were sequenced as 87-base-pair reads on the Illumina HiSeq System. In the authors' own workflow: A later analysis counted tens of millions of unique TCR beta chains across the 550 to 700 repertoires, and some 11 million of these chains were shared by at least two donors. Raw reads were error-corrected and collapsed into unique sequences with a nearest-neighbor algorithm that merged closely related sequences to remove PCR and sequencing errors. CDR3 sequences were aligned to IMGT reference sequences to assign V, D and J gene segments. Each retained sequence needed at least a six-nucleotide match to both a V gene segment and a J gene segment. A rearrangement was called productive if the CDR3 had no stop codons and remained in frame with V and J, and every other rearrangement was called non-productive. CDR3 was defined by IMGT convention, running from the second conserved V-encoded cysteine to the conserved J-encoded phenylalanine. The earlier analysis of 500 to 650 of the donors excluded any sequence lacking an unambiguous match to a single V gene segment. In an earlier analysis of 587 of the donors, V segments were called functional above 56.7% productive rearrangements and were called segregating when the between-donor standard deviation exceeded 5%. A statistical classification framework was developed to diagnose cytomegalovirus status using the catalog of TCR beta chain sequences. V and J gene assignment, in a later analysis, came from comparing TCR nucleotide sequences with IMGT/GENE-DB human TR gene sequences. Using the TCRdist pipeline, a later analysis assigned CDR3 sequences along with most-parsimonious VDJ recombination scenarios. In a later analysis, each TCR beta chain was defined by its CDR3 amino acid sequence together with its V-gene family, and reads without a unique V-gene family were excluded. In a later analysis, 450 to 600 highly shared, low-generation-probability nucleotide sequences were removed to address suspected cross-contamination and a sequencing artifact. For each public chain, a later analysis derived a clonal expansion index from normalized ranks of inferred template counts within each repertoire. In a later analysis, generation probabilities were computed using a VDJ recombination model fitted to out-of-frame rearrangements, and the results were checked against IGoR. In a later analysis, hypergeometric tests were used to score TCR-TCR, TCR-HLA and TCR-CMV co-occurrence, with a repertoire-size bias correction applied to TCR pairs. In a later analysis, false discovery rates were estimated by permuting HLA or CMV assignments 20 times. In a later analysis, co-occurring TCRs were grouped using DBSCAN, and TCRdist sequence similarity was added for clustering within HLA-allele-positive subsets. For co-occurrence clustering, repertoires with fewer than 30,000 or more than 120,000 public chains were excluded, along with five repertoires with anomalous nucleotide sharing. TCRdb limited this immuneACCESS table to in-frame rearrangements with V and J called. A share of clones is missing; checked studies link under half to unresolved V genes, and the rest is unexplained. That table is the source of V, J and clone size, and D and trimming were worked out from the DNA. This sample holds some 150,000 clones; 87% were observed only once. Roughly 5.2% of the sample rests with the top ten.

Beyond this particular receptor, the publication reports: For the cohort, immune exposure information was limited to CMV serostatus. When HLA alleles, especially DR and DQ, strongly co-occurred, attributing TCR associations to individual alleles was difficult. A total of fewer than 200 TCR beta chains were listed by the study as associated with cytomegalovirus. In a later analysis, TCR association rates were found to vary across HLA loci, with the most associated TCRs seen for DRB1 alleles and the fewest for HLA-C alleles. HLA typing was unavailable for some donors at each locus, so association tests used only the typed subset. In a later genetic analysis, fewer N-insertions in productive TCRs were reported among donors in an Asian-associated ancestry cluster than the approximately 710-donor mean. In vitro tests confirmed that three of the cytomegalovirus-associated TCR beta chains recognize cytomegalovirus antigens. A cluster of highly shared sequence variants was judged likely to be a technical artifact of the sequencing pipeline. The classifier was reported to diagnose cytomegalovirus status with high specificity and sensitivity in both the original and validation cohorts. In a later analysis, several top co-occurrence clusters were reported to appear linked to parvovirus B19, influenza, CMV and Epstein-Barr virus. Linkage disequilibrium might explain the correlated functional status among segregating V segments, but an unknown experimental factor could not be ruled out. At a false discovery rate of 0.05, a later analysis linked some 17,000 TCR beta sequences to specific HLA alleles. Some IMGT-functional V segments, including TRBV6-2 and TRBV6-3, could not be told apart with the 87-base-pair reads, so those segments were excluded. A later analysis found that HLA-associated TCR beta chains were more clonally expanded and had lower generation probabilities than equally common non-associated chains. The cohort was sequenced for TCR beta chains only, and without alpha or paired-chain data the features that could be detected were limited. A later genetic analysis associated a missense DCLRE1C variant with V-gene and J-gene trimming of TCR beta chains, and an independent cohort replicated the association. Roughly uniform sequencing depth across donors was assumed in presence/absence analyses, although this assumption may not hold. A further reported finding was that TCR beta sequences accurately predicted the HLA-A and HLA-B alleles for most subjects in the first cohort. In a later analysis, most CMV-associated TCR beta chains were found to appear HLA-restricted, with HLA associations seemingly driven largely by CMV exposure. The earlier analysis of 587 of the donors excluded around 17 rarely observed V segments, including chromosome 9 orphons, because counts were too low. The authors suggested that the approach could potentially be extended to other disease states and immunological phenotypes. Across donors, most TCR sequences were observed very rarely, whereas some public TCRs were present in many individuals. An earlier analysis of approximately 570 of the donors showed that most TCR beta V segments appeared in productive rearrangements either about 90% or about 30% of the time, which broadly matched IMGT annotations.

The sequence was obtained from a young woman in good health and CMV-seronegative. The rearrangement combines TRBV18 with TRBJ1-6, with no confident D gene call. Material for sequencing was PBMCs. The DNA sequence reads TGTGCCAGCTCACCACCGGTTCTGAGTTCACCCCTCCACTTT. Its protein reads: CASSPPVLSSPLHF.